This TCR beta chain was sequenced during a study of identical twins. Study-level results: The more abundant beta clonotypes in cord blood had fewer insertions, and memory repertoires did not show this. An excess of low generation probability was shown by twin-shared out-of-frame alpha sequences.

TCRdb independently ran MiXCR on the 5' RACE reads; one entry per CDR3 protein. The sample consists of around 300,000 distinct CDR3 sequences, around 8.8% of them appearing once. J was trimmed by 0 bases and V by 6 bases; bases with no gene match: 5. The V gene's germline CDR1 is MNHNS and CDR2 SASEGT. The CDR3 contains 16 residues. This clonotype has a count of ten or more. Its specificity is not known. This same sample was also part of a study on yellow fever vaccine responses in identical twins.

The chain is built from TRBV6-1 and TRBJ2-2; 9 bases fit TRBD1. The clonotype was recovered from a woman aged 18 to 35 in good health. Sequencing used memory (CD45RO+) T cells sorted from blood. The CDR3 DNA reads TGTGCCAGCAGGACCGGGACAGGGTCGAACACCGGGGAGCTGTTTTTT. This gives the protein CASRTGTGSNTGELFF.